The 30 T cell receptor beta chains below come from one sample, sequenced in a study of blood T cells in healthy people across ages. Then a second PCR, running roughly 7 to 11 cycles, was carried out with a sample-barcoded 5' primer and a J-beta primer mix. One entry per CDR3 protein, called by TCRdb with MiXCR from the 5' RACE reads. The table includes 1,500,000 or so distinct CDR3 sequences, less than 45% detected once. Sequencing was performed on blood. These receptors all stem from a woman under 30 in good health.

This clonotype has just a few counts. The chain links TRBV18 to TRBJ2-5; 7 nucleotides match TRBD1. This CDR3 is 16 amino acids long. From germline, CDR1 is KGHSH and CDR2 LQKENI. The junction had 9 bases not matched to a gene; V was cut back by 0 bases and J by 5 bases. The CDR3 DNA reads as TGTGCCAGCTCACCACCGACAGGGACGATCTCGGAGACCCAGTACTTC. This codes for CASSPPTGTISETQYF. Full variable domain (outside the CDR3, taken from reference TRBV18 and TRBJ2-5): NAGVMQNPRHLVRRRGQEARLRCSPMKGHSHVYWYRQLPEEGLKFMVYLQKENIIDESGMPKERFSAEFPKEGPSILRIQQVVRGDSAAYFCASSPPTGTISETQYFGPGTRLLVL.

The chain links TRBV20-1 to TRBJ2-7, with D perhaps matching TRBD1 (6 bases). V lost 7 bases and J 0 bases, leaving 16 bases between the germline ends. Per the germline V gene, CDR1 is DFQATT and CDR2 is SNEGSKA (reference sequence). CDR3 length equals 14 residues. The CDR3 DNA reads as TGCAGTGGGATCCGAGGGGGACACTCCTACGAGCAGTACTTC. This codes for CSGIRGGHSYEQYF.

This clonotype turned up a few times. The genes are TRBV12-3 or TRBV12-4 and TRBJ2-1; 8 bases map to TRBD2. The CDR3 sequence is 17 residues long. V lost 5 bases and J lost 0; bases outside the gene matches: 9. In DNA form, the CDR3 reads TGTGCCAGCAGTCCCATCGGACTAGCCAACTCCTACAATGAGCAGTTCTTC. Protein product: CASSPIGLANSYNEQFF.

This chain joins TRBV20-1 and TRBJ2-4, with 7 bases that match TRBD1. The DNA end lines up better with TRBJ2-7; the J call may be wrong. The CDR3 is made up of 12 amino acids. The V gene's germline CDR1 is DFQATT and CDR2 SNEGSKA (reference sequence). This CDR3 is CSARSGGYEQYF. The DNA of the CDR3 is TGCAGTGCTAGGTCAGGGGGTTACGAGCAGTACTTC.

The rearrangement links TRBV20-1 to TRBJ2-1; 13 nucleotides line up with TRBD2. V shed 6 bases, J shed 9 bases, and the junction held 8 bases outside the gene matches. CDR1 DFQATT and CDR2 SNEGSKA come from the germline V gene (reference sequence). The CDR3 extends over 14 amino acids. The CDR3: CSAARTSGSREQFF. For the CDR3, the DNA is TGCAGTGCAGCAAGGACTAGCGGGAGTCGTGAGCAGTTCTTC.

This clonotype was recorded a few times. V usage is TRBV7-9 and J usage is TRBJ2-5; unclear D gene. The CDR3 spans 15 residues. Germline lookup yields CDR1 SEHNR and CDR2 FQNEAQ (reference sequence). V lost 4 bases and J lost 5, with 17 bases in between. This CDR3 is CASSSLKHKRETQYF. The CDR3 nucleotides read TGTGCCAGCAGCTCCTTAAAGCACAAGAGGGAGACCCAGTACTTC.

V and J are TRBV20-1 and TRBJ1-2, with D hard to call. The V end was cut by 6 bases, the J end by 4 bases, with 15 bases between. Germline V CDR1 and CDR2: DFQATT, SNEGSKA (reference sequence). The CDR3 covers 13 residues. The CDR3 sequence is CSAAETLVYGYTF. In nucleotides, the CDR3 is TGCAGTGCCGCAGAGACTTTGGTCTATGGCTACACCTTC.

This clonotype occurred a few times. This rearrangement joins TRBV29-1 to TRBJ1-4; a weak D match, TRBD1 (5 bases). In germline, CDR1 is SQVTM, CDR2 ANQGSEA. The CDR3 has 12 amino acids. V was clipped by 7 bases and J by 5 bases, with 11 bases between them. The CDR3 DNA reads as TGCAGCGGGGGCCTAGGGAATGAAAAACTGTTTTTT. Amino acids: CSGGLGNEKLFF.

Only a few counts were recorded for this clonotype. The rearrangement joins TRBV9 to TRBJ2-7; D unresolved. Germline V CDR1 and CDR2: SGDLS, YYNGEE. V dropped 0 bases and J dropped 2 bases, with 12 bases sitting between them. There are 15 residues in the CDR3. Here the CDR3 DNA reads TGTGCCAGCAGCGTAGGGGGTCACGAGGCCTACGAGCAGTACTTC. This encodes CASSVGGHEAYEQYF.

The chain combines TRBV6-5 with TRBJ2-7, with unresolved D. The V gene lost 2 bases and the J gene lost 3 bases, with 11 bases spanning the gap. This CDR3 is built from 14 residues. CDR1 is MNHEY, CDR2 SVGAGI, per germline. The CDR3 DNA follows: TGTGCCAGCAGTTACAGACTTAAAGGCTACGAGCAGTACTTC. Translating it yields CASSYRLKGYEQYF.

This clonotype was found a few times. This chain joins TRBV12-3 or TRBV12-4 and TRBJ2-7; D is perhaps TRBD1 (6 bases). Trimming took off 5 bases at V and 0 bases at J, with 17 bases between the two ends. CDR3 length: 16 amino acids. DNA of the CDR3: TGTGCCAGCAGTAACCCCAGACAGGTCTACTCCTACGAGCAGTACTTC. It translates to CASSNPRQVYSYEQYF.

The CDR3 protein is CSAVPGSLSPLHF. The CDR3 coding sequence is TGCAGTGCGGTCCCGGGGTCGCTTTCACCCCTCCACTTT. This chain uses TRBV20-1 with TRBJ1-6, with D hard to call. This CDR3 spans 13 amino acids. CDR1 and CDR2 from the germline V gene are DFQATT and SNEGSKA (reference sequence). Between the trimmed V and J ends, which lost 6 bases and 9 bases, there was a span of 15 bases.

V gene TRBV28 combines with J gene TRBJ2-4, with D hard to call. The better agreement between TRBJ2-7 and the DNA end casts doubt on the J call. Germline CDR1 is MDHEN and CDR2 is SYDVKM. The CDR3 is 14 amino acids. This CDR3 reads CASKLSFGPYEQYF. CDR3 sequence (DNA): TGTGCCAGTAAACTTAGCTTTGGACCCTACGAGCAGTACTTC.

The sample holds a few counts of this clonotype. The chain couples TRBV5-1 to TRBJ2-1; tentatively, D is TRBD1 or TRBD2 (5 bases each). Germline CDR1 and CDR2: SGHRS and YFSETQ. The CDR3 runs 11 residues. V gave up 4 bases and J gave up 11 bases, with 10 bases separating them. The CDR3 DNA follows: TGCGCCAGCAGCCTACCGGGACAGCAGTTCTTC. It translates to CASSLPGQQFF.

The chain carries TRBV29-1 and TRBJ2-1; 12 bases align to TRBD2. There are 15 residues in the CDR3. Looked up from germline, CDR1 is SQVTM and CDR2 is ANQGSEA. J was trimmed by 10 bases and V by 4 bases; bases with no gene match: 11. DNA for the CDR3: TGCAGCGTTGGACCCGGACTAGCGGGACCTCGCGAGCAGTTCTTC. This translates into CSVGPGLAGPREQFF.

This clonotype was seen a handful of times. The chain is built from TRBV4-3 and TRBJ2-7; D remains unclear. Germline V lookup: CDR1 LGHNA, CDR2 YSLEER. V gave up 4 bases and J gave up 0 bases, with 10 bases separating them. The CDR3 is 14 residues long. The CDR3 protein is CASSPTQFSYEQYF. The CDR3 DNA reads as TGCGCCAGCAGCCCGACTCAGTTCTCCTACGAGCAGTACTTC.

CDR3 sequence reads: CASAHPDTQYF. The CDR3 DNA follows: TGTGCCAGCGCCCACCCAGATACGCAGTATTTT. This chain uses TRBV6-1 with TRBJ2-3; unclear D gene. The CDR3 covers 11 residues. Looked up from germline, CDR1 is MNHNS and CDR2 is SASEGT. V was trimmed by 8 bases and J by 4 bases, leaving 7 bases between them.

The chain carries TRBV7-3 and TRBJ2-1; no firm D call. Germline values: CDR1 SGHTA, CDR2 FQGTGA. The CDR3 extends over 16 amino acids. V was cut by 2 bases and J by 2 bases, with 13 bases left in between. The CDR3, as DNA: TGTGCCAGCAGCTTAGGTGGGGATTTGACCTACAATGAGCAGTTCTTC. Translated: CASSLGGDLTYNEQFF.

A few counts support this clonotype. The chain couples TRBV20-1 to TRBJ2-1, with 12 bases lining up with TRBD2. V shed 6 bases, J shed 7 bases, and the junction held 7 bases outside the gene matches. Germline V CDR1 and CDR2: DFQATT, SNEGSKA (reference sequence). This CDR3 has 14 amino acids. The CDR3 region is CSAPGLAGWNEQFF. For the CDR3, the DNA is TGCAGTGCGCCGGGACTAGCGGGTTGGAATGAGCAGTTCTTC.

The chain is built from TRBV29-1 and TRBJ2-5; TRBD1 aligns across 7 bases. Unmatched junction bases numbered 4, after V lost 7 bases and J lost 2 bases. Germline assignment: CDR1 SQVTM and CDR2 ANQGSEA. This CDR3 is built from 12 residues. For the CDR3, the DNA is TGCAGCGCCGGACAGGCTCAAGAGACCCAGTACTTC. Translating it yields CSAGQAQETQYF.

The rearrangement uses TRBV20-1 and TRBJ2-5; tentatively, D is TRBD2 (5 bases). Between the trimmed V and J ends, which lost 0 bases and 2 bases, there was a span of 13 bases. Germline V gene lookup returns CDR1 DFQATT and CDR2 SNEGSKA (reference sequence). CDR3 length: 15 amino acids. CDR3 bases: TGCAGTGCTAGAGATACATCGGCGGGTCAAGAGACCCAGTACTTC. Its translation is CSARDTSAGQETQYF.

The chain couples TRBV6-5 to TRBJ1-5; D call uncertain. The CDR3 is made up of 13 amino acids. Germline V gene sequence: CDR1 MNHEY, CDR2 SVGAGI. V gave up 6 bases and J gave up 7 bases, with 13 bases separating them. The CDR3 loop reads CASSRSGSQPQHF. CDR3 coding DNA: TGTGCCAGCAGCCGGTCCGGGAGCCAGCCCCAGCATTTT.

This clonotype came up a few times. The V and J genes are TRBV9 and TRBJ2-7, with 11 nucleotides matching TRBD1. CDR3 length: 14 residues. Per germline, CDR1 SGDLS and CDR2 YYNGEE. J was trimmed by 4 bases and V by 4 bases; bases with no gene match: 4. In DNA form, the CDR3 reads TGTGCCAGCAGCAAGGGACAGGGGGATTACGAGCAGTACTTC. It encodes CASSKGQGDYEQYF.

This chain joins TRBV7-2 and TRBJ2-3; D is uncertain. Per germline, CDR1 SGHTA and CDR2 FQGNSA. The CDR3 consists of 13 residues. V dropped 5 bases and J dropped 4 bases, with 10 bases sitting between them. CDR3 bases: TGTGCCAGCAGCCCAGCCCGCTCAGATACGCAGTATTTT. Translation: CASSPARSDTQYF.

This clonotype has more than one count but fewer than ten. The chain combines TRBV28 with TRBJ2-6; 7 bases match TRBD1. The J segment lost 2 bases and the V segment lost 5 bases, leaving 6 bases of the junction unmatched. The CDR3 loop spans 16 amino acids. In germline, CDR1 is MDHEN, CDR2 SYDVKM. The CDR3 DNA sequence: TGTGCCAGCAGTAGACGAGGGGGCCCTGGGGCCAACGTCCTGACTTTC. The encoded protein is CASSRRGGPGANVLTF.

The rearrangement uses TRBV20-1 and TRBJ2-7, with 7 bases matching TRBD1. The CDR3 has 13 amino acids. The V segment lost 5 bases and the J segment 6 bases; nucleotides outside the gene matches: 10. Germline V CDR1 and CDR2: DFQATT, SNEGSKA (reference sequence). The CDR3 sequence is CSAGPGQESEQYF. The CDR3 coding sequence is TGCAGTGCTGGCCCTGGACAGGAGAGCGAGCAGTACTTC.

This clonotype has only a few counts. V usage is TRBV27 and J usage is TRBJ2-1, with 9 bases matching TRBD1. Germline CDR1 MNHEY, CDR2 SMNVEV (reference sequence). The CDR3 has 15 amino acids. V gave up 2 bases and J gave up 5 bases; unmatched junction bases: 4. This CDR3 is CASSLRDRVDNEQFF. CDR3 coding DNA: TGTGCCAGCAGTTTAAGGGACAGGGTGGACAATGAGCAGTTCTTC.

This chain joins TRBV7-3 and TRBJ1-1; 7 bases are a match to TRBD1. Per the germline V gene, CDR1 is SGHTA and CDR2 is FQGTGA. The V and J ends lost 5 bases and 10 bases, in that order; junction bases with no gene match: 10. The CDR3 extends over 13 amino acids. The CDR3 DNA reads TGTGCCAGCAGCGCTGACAGGGAACGGATAGCTTTCTTT. Translated: CASSADRERIAFF.

There are a few counts of this clonotype. The genes are TRBV6-1 and TRBJ2-1; 7 bases line up with TRBD2. The length of the CDR3 is 14 residues. Germline assignment: CDR1 MNHNS and CDR2 SASEGT. V lost 11 bases, J lost 3 bases, and 10 bases stayed unmatched. The CDR3 sequence: CASKVGGNYNEQFF. CDR3 bases: TGTGCCTCTAAGGTGGGAGGGAACTACAATGAGCAGTTCTTC.

The chain couples TRBV7-6 to TRBJ2-1, with TRBD1 identical over 8 bases. The ends lost 2 bases at V and 9 bases at J; junction bases unmatched: 3. CDR1 is SGHVS, CDR2 FNYEAQ, per germline. The CDR3 covers 13 residues. The CDR3 coding sequence is TGTGCCAGCAGCTTACAACAGGGGGGTGAGCAGTTCTTC. It encodes CASSLQQGGEQFF. Looking up the rest from reference TRBV7-6 and TRBJ2-1 gives the full variable domain: GAGVSQSPRYKVTKRGQDVALRCDPISGHVSLYWYRQALGQGPEFLTYFNYEAQQDKSGLPNDRFSAERPEGSISTLTIQRTEQRDSAMYRCASSLQQGGEQFFGPGTRLTVL.